Listed here are 14 T cell receptor beta chains from one sample, sequenced in a study of blood T cells in healthy people across ages. Sample-barcoded 5' priming and a J-beta primer mix drove a second PCR of 7 to 11 cycles. Via MiXCR, TCRdb re-called the 5' RACE reads, giving one row per CDR3 protein. The sample lists fewer than 800,000 distinct CDR3 sequences, around 21% occurring once. The sample consisted of blood. Source of these receptors: a man aged 65 to 79 in good health.

This clonotype turned up a few times. This chain joins TRBV6-2 or TRBV6-3 and TRBJ2-2; D perhaps matches TRBD2 (5 bases). The germline V and J ends were trimmed by 4 bases and 7 bases, with 7 bases remaining between them. Germline loops: CDR1 MNHEY, CDR2 SVGEGT. The CDR3 contains 12 residues. CDR3 DNA: TGTGCCAGCAGTTGGACTTTCGGGGAGCTGTTTTTT. It specifies CASSWTFGELFF.

The CDR3 bases are TGCGCCAGCAGCTTGCTCGGGAGGGCCAGGAATGAGCAGTTCTTC. Encoded protein: CASSLLGRARNEQFF. The chain carries TRBV5-1 and TRBJ2-1, with 8 nucleotides matching TRBD2. The J segment lost 7 bases and the V segment lost 1 base, leaving 7 bases of the junction unmatched. This CDR3 comprises 15 residues. Looked up from germline, CDR1 is SGHRS and CDR2 is YFSETQ.

The genes are TRBV5-1 and TRBJ2-5; D remains unclear. V shed 5 bases and J shed 0 bases, with 11 bases lying between them. Per the germline V gene, CDR1 is SGHRS and CDR2 is YFSETQ. This CDR3 has 14 amino acids. The CDR3 reads CASSSLSNQETQYF. The DNA for the CDR3 is TGCGCCAGCAGTTCCCTGAGTAACCAAGAGACCCAGTACTTC. The variable domain in full, with the rest retrieved from reference TRBV5-1 and TRBJ2-5, is KAGVTQTPRYLIKTRGQQVTLSCSPISGHRSVSWYQQTPGQGLQFLFEYFSETQRNKGNFPGRFSGRQFSNSRSEMNVSTLELGDSALYLCASSSLSNQETQYFGPGTRLLVL.

This clonotype appeared many times. The chain uses TRBV3-1 and TRBJ2-5, with 13 bases identical to TRBD2. The V gene end was trimmed by 0 bases and the J gene end by 3 bases; junction bases not matched to a gene: 7. Germline assignment: CDR1 LGHDT and CDR2 YNNKEL (reference sequence). The CDR3 has 18 residues. The CDR3 loop is CASSQDGLAGEWKETQYF. CDR3 DNA sequence: TGTGCCAGCAGCCAAGATGGACTAGCGGGAGAGTGGAAAGAGACCCAGTACTTC.

This clonotype was seen ten or more times. V is TRBV28 and J is TRBJ2-5, with D unclear. The CDR3 has 13 amino acids. Trimming left V 3 bases short and J 5 bases short, with 10 bases between. The germline gives CDR1 MDHEN, CDR2 SYDVKM. CDR3 residues: CASSFQDGETQYF. The CDR3 DNA is TGTGCCAGCAGTTTTCAGGACGGTGAGACCCAGTACTTC.

In its sample, this clonotype was seen a few times. The chain combines TRBV21-1 with TRBJ2-3; the table's D call, TRBD1, has no DNA check behind it. TRBV21-1 is described as a pseudogene. This CDR3 has 17 residues. The CDR3 nucleotides read TGTGCCAGCAGCACACCCGGAGCCACAGGGTGGGGAGATACGCAGTATTTT. Encoded protein: CASSTPGATGWGDTQYF.

This clonotype appeared a few times. A junction end diverges from the germline sequence, so it may reflect a read error. The CDR3 nucleotides read TGCAGCGTTGAGCCACGGTATCAAGGGACCCAGTACTTC. Encoded protein: CSVEPRYQGTQYF. The chain links TRBV29-1 to TRBJ2-5; D gene ambiguous. Per the germline V gene, CDR1 is SQVTM and CDR2 is ANQGSEA. The CDR3 has 13 residues.

The J gene is TRBJ1-2, the V gene TRBV6-5; 8 positions match TRBD1. This CDR3 is built from 14 residues. CDR1 and CDR2 from the germline V gene are MNHEY and SVGAGI. The ends lost 2 bases at V and 5 bases at J; junction bases unmatched: 4. The DNA of the CDR3 is TGTGCCAGCAGTTACGGGAACAGGGGGTATGGCTACACCTTC. As protein: CASSYGNRGYGYTF.

The rearrangement joins TRBV5-1 to TRBJ2-5; possibly TRBD1 or TRBD2 for D (5 bases each). The V end lost 4 bases, the J end lost 5 bases, and 15 bases lay between the germline ends. This CDR3 is built from 14 residues. Germline CDR1 SGHRS, CDR2 YFSETQ. The DNA for the CDR3 is TGCGCCAGCAGCAACGACAGAGGGCGGGAGACCCAGTACTTC. This codes for CASSNDRGRETQYF.

The chain recombines TRBV5-6 with TRBJ1-2; 7 nucleotides align to TRBD1. The CDR3 consists of 13 residues. The germline V gene encodes CDR1 SGHDT and CDR2 YYEEEE. After removal of 4 bases from V and 2 bases from J, the junction contained 2 bases not matched to a gene. The CDR3 region is CASSADRNYGYTF. CDR3 nucleotides: TGTGCCAGCAGCGCGGACAGGAACTATGGCTACACCTTC.

The gene calls are TRBV7-2 and TRBJ2-3; 8 nucleotides align to TRBD2. CDR3 length: 15 amino acids. Losses at the gene ends were 0 bases for V and 4 bases for J; bases not matched to a gene: 3. The germline gives CDR1 SGHTA, CDR2 FQGNSA. CDR3 nucleotides: TGTGCCAGCAGCTTAGCGCACGGGAGGGCAGATACGCAGTATTTT. This encodes CASSLAHGRADTQYF.

V and J are TRBV12-3 or TRBV12-4 and TRBJ2-5, with a weak D call TRBD2 (5 bases). Trimming removed 7 bases from V and 5 bases from J, with 11 bases in between. The CDR3 has 12 amino acids. The CDR3 DNA sequence: TGTGCCAGCAACGATTCGGGGGAGACCCAGTACTTC. Amino acids: CASNDSGETQYF.

CDR3 DNA: TGCAGTGCTAGAGATAGGGGACCGGTGGGGGAGACCCAGTACTTC. This translates into CSARDRGPVGETQYF. The J gene is TRBJ2-5, the V gene TRBV20-1; tentatively, D is TRBD1 or TRBD2 (5 bases each). Per the germline V gene, CDR1 is DFQATT and CDR2 is SNEGSKA (reference sequence). The length of the CDR3 is 15 residues. V was pared by 0 bases and J by 5 bases, with 16 bases between.

This clonotype was counted between two and nine times. The chain links TRBV4-3 to TRBJ2-7; tentatively, D is TRBD1 (6 bases). V was pared by 1 base and J by 3 bases, with 13 bases between. CDR1 is LGHNA and CDR2 is YSLEER in the germline V gene. CDR3 length equals 15 residues. CDR3 sequence: CASSQVAGAYYEQYF. CDR3 DNA: TGCGCCAGCAGCCAAGTGGCAGGGGCATACTACGAGCAGTACTTC.